This T cell receptor (beta chain) was retrieved from a study of cytomegalovirus exposure and HLA in healthy donors. Study in general: For the roughly 370 genotyped donors, approximately 83% fell within the Caucasian-associated ancestry cluster. Study conclusions and caveats: TCR association rates varied by HLA locus in a later analysis, with DRB1 highest and HLA-C lowest. In a later analysis, at a false discovery rate of 0.05, approximately 15,000 TCR beta sequences matched HLA alleles.

V was clipped by 10 bases and J by 8 bases, with 15 bases between them. Per the germline V gene, CDR1 is SGDLS and CDR2 is YYNGEE. CDR3 length: 12 amino acids. Note on this clone: Antigen: not known.

Primers: 60 Vbeta forward and 13 Jbeta reverse. Sequencing used immunoSEQ multiplex PCR; TCRdb keeps in-frame clones, though not all of them. The sample includes fewer than 110,000 clones, over 60% of them seen just once. The clonotype comes from a male donor in good health and CMV-seronegative. The chain couples TRBV9 to TRBJ1-4, with D possibly matching TRBD1 (5 bases). The sequenced sample consisted of PBMCs. CDR3 DNA sequence: TGTGCCCTCTTCGCAGGGAACGAAAAACTGTTTTTT. Its translation: CALFAGNEKLFF.